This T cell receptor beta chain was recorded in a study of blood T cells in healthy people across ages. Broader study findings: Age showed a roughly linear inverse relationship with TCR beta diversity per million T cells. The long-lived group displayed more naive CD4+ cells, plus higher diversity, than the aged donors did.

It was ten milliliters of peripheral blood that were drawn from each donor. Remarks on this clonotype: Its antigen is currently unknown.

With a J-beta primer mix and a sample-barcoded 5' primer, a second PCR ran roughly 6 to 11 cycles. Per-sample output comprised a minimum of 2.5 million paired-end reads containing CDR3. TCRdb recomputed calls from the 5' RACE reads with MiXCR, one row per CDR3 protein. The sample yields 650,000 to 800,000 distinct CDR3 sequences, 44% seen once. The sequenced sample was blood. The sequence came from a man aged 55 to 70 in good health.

The CDR3 coding sequence is TGTGCCAGGGGCCCCCAGGAACGCTATGGCTACACCTTC. Its protein product is CARGPQERYGYTF. V gene TRBV19 combines with J gene TRBJ1-2, with D hard to call. Germline-derived CDR1 and CDR2 are LNHDA and SQIVND (reference sequence). The CDR3 is made up of 13 amino acids. Trimming shortened V by 9 bases and J by 4 bases, and 15 bases separated the two germline ends.